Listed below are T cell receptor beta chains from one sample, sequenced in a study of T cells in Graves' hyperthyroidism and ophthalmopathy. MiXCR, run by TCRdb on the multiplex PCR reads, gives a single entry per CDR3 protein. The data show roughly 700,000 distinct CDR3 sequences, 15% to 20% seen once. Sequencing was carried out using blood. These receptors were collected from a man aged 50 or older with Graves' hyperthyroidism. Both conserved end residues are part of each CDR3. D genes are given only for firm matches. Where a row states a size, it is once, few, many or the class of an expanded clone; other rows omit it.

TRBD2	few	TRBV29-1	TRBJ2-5	TGCAGCGTGCGGCCGGGACTAGCAGTAGAGACCCAGTACTTC	CSVRPGLAVETQYF
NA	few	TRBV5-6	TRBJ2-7	TGTGCCAGTGAGTCTCTGCACACCACCTACGAGCAGTACTTC	CASESLHTTYEQYF
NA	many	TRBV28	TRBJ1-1	TGTGCCAGCAGTTCCCCGGACCGAACTTTTACTGAAGCTTTCTTT	CASSSPDRTFTEAFF
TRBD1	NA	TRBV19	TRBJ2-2	TGTGCCAGTTCCGGGACAGGCAGGACCCGCGGGGAGCTGTTTTTT	CASSGTGRTRGELFF
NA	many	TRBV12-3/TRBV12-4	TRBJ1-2	TGTGCCAGCAGTCACATCCGTAGCTATGGCTACACCTTC	CASSHIRSYGYTF
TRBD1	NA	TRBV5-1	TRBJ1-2	TGCGCCAGCAGCTTTAATCCCGGGACAGGGGACGGCTACACCTTC	CASSFNPGTGDGYTF
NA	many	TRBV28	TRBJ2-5	TGTGCCAGCAGTTTAGTGGTAGGGGAAAAAGAGACCCAGTACTTC	CASSLVVGEKETQYF
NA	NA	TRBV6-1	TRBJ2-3	TGTGCCAGCAGTCCATATGGGGTCACAGATACGCAGTATTTT	CASSPYGVTDTQYF
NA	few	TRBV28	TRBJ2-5	TGTGCCAGCAGCCTCCGGGCGCCGGGGACCCAGTACTTC	CASSLRAPGTQYF
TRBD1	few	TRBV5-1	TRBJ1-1	TGCGCCAGCAGCGCAGGGACAGGGAGAACTGAAGCTTTCTTT	CASSAGTGRTEAFF